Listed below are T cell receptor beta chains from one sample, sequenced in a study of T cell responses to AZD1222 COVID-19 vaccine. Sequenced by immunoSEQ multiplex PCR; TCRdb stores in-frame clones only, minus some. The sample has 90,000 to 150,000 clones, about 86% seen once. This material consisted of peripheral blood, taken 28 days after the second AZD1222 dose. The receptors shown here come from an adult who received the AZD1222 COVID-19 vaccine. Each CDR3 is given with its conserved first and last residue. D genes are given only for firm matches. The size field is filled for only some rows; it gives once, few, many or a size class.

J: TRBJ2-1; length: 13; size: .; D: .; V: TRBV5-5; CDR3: CASRILDGNEQFF; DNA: TGTGCCAGCAGAATCCTGGACGGTAATGAGCAGTTCTTC
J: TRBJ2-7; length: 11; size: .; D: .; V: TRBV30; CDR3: CAWSSPWEQYF; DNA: TGTGCCTGGAGTTCCCCTTGGGAGCAGTACTTC
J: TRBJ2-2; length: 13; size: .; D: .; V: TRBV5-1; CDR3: CASSLQGGGELFF; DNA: TGCGCCAGCAGCTTACAGGGTGGCGGGGAGCTGTTTTTT
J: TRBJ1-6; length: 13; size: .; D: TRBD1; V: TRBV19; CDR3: CASRGGAASPLHF; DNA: TGTGCCAGTAGAGGGGGCGCCGCGTCACCCCTCCACTTT
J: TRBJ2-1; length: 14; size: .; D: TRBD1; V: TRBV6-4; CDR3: CASSDGTGGNEQFF; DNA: TGTGCCAGCAGTGACGGGACAGGGGGCAATGAGCAGTTCTTC
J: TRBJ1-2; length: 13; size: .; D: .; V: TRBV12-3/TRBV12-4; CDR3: CASVDLANYGYTF; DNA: TGTGCCAGCGTCGACTTAGCTAACTATGGCTACACCTTC
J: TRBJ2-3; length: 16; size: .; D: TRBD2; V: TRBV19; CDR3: CASSIRSGSRADTQYF; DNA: TGTGCCAGTAGTATACGTAGCGGGAGTAGGGCAGATACGCAGTATTTT
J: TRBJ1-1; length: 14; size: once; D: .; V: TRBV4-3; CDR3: CASSQEGRVTEAFF; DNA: TGCGCCAGCAGCCAAGAGGGCAGGGTCACTGAAGCTTTCTTT
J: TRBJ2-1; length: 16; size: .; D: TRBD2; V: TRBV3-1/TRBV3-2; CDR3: CASSQAGGGAYNEQFF; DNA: TGTGCCAGCAGCCAAGCAGGCGGGGGGGCCTACAATGAGCAGTTCTTC
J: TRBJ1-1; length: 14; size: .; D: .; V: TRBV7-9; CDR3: CACHRSKGNTEAFF; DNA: TGTGCCTGCCACAGGAGTAAAGGGAACACTGAAGCTTTCTTT
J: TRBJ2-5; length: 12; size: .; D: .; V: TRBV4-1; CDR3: CASSQRRETQYF; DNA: TGCGCCAGCAGCCAGAGGCGAGAGACCCAGTACTTC